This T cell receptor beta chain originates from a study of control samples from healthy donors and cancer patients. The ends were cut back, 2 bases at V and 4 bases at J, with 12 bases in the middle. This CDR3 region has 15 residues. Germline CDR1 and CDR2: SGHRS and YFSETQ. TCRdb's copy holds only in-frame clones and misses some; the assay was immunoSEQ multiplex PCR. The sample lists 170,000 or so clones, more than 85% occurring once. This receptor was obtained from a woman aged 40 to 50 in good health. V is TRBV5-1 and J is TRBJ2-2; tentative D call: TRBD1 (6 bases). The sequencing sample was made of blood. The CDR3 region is CASSLQGSGTGELFF. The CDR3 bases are TGCGCCAGCAGCTTACAGGGTTCAGGCACCGGGGAGCTGTTTTTT.